This TCR beta chain was identified in a study of somatic mutations in cytotoxic T cells in rheumatoid arthritis. Across the study: Patient blood (roughly 28 ml EDTA) was collected right after diagnosis, preceding any treatment. Follow-up specimens were obtained over the course of immunosuppressive therapy such as methotrexate, hydroxychloroquine and sulfasalazine. Sorting by flow gave nearly 100% purity for some V beta antibody-stained T-cell populations, including V beta1+ cells sequenced for TCRB.

J lost 6 bases, V lost 6 bases, and 8 bases had no gene match. Germline V gene lookup returns CDR1 MNHEY and CDR2 SMNVEV (reference sequence). The CDR3 loop spans 14 amino acids. In the original workflow: There were rare matches between patient CD8+ clones larger than 1% and published virus-specific TCRB sequences. The assay was immunoSEQ multiplex PCR, and TCRdb's table has in-frame clones only and misses some. V, J and clone size reflect that table, while D and trimming were determined from the DNA. The table has under 5,000 clones, about 84% seen once. V usage is TRBV27 and J usage is TRBJ2-1; TRBD2 aligns across 7 bases. This TCR was recovered from a man in his forties with rheumatoid arthritis. The sample here was CD8+ T cells sorted from blood, taken at a follow-up visit. CDR3 amino acids: CASREGRAANEQFF. The DNA of the CDR3 is TGTGCCAGCAGGGAAGGGAGGGCGGCCAATGAGCAGTTCTTC.